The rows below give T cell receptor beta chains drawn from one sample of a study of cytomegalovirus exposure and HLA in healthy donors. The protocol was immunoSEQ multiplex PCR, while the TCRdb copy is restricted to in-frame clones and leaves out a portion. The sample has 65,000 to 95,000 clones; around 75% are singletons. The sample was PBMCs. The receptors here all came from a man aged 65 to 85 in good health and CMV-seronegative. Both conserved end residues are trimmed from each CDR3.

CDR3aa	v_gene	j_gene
ASSDLYRAFYGYT	TRBV10-2	TRBJ1-2
ASGRGGANEQF	TRBV19	TRBJ2-1
ASSPLGEVNEQF	TRBV18	TRBJ2-1
ASSLVGGRYNTDTQY	TRBV7-2	TRBJ2-3
ASTAASSGNTIY	TRBV19	TRBJ1-3
ASSLAGRVEKLF	TRBV7-2	TRBJ1-4
ASSQVPTGVNTEAF	TRBV4-1	TRBJ1-1
ASSPGDRAVNQPQH	TRBV18	TRBJ1-5
ASSGRQGVYNEQF	TRBV18	TRBJ2-1
TSSRQGMTRGEAF	TRBV1	TRBJ1-1
AWRADRLNTEAF	TRBV30	TRBJ1-1
ASIILGQNPYYNEQF	TRBV2	TRBJ2-1
ASIRQGNTEAF	TRBV6-5	TRBJ1-1
ASSSDRVNEQF	TRBV7-2	TRBJ2-1
ASKENRRGEKLF	TRBV28	TRBJ1-4
ASSLPGGHNSPLH	TRBV5-4	TRBJ1-6
AWSVEYSNQPQH	TRBV30	TRBJ1-5
ASSLQAVGTSGANVLT	TRBV7-2	TRBJ2-6
ASRTFREDYGYT	TRBV2	TRBJ1-2
ASSLDSSVTGYT	TRBV5-1	TRBJ1-2
ASSKGDTSSTDTQY	TRBV5-1	TRBJ2-3
SSSSRRADSGNTIY	TRBV7-9	TRBJ1-3
ASTLSREEAF	TRBV28	TRBJ1-1
ASSQVPGWSYEQY	TRBV4-1	TRBJ2-7
ASSRETGGYNSPLH	TRBV5-4	TRBJ1-6
ASSYAGGGPQH	TRBV6-5	TRBJ1-5
ATSRDGGQETQY	TRBV15	TRBJ2-5
ASSLVQAPNYGYT	TRBV11-2	TRBJ1-2
ASSLEGQGSRYA	TRBV5-5	TRBJ1-6
ASSNFGEGEQY	TRBV19	TRBJ2-7
ASSLGAGAQETQY	TRBV7-9	TRBJ2-5
ASTRGSYHEQF	TRBV2	TRBJ2-1
ASSRQRSYEQY	TRBV7-2	TRBJ2-7
SVVSYNEQF	TRBV29-1	TRBJ2-1
ASSDDSQETQY	TRBV7-9	TRBJ2-5
ASSLSGQGLETQY	TRBV19	TRBJ2-5
ASSLSPSFAQTGVREQF	TRBV7-2	TRBJ2-1
ASSYPAGLETQY	TRBV6-5	TRBJ2-5
ASGPTFGGGPVTGELF	TRBV12-5	TRBJ2-2
ASSPPQERNTEAF	TRBV7-2	TRBJ1-1
ASSLRGLGNTIY	TRBV5-1	TRBJ1-3
ASSPTGTSNQPQH	TRBV18	TRBJ1-5
ASGSGQRESGELF	TRBV12-5	TRBJ2-2